Listed below are T cell receptor beta chains from one sample, sequenced in a study of blood T cell repertoires in COVID-19. Here immunoSEQ multiplex PCR was the method, and the copy in TCRdb shows in-frame clones only, minus some. The sample holds over 150,000 clones; about 83% are singletons and the top ten take 10%. Sequences were obtained from peripheral blood. The receptors derive from an older woman with COVID-19, enrolled during active disease. CDR3s include the opening cysteine and the closing phenylalanine or tryptophan. D genes are given only for firm matches. Not all rows give a size; the values are once, few, many and, for expanded clones, a class.

j_call	d_call	clone_size	v_call	cdr3_nt	cdr3_aa
TRBJ2-7	NA	NA	TRBV3-1/TRBV3-2	TGTGCCAGCAGCCAAGCCTCTGGTGGCACCGAGCAGTACTTC	CASSQASGGTEQYF
TRBJ1-5	NA	once	TRBV6-5	TGTGCCAGCAGCCCCAGGGTGGGCGGCAATCAGCCCCAGCATTTT	CASSPRVGGNQPQHF
TRBJ1-1	TRBD1	NA	TRBV29-1	TGCAGCGGCTCGACAGGGGGTGACACTGAAGCTTTCTTT	CSGSTGGDTEAFF
TRBJ2-2	NA	NA	TRBV19	TGTGCCAGTAGTAGAGGACTTAGCGGCGGGGAGCTGTTTTTT	CASSRGLSGGELFF
TRBJ1-2	NA	NA	TRBV10-3	TGTGCCATCATGACAGGAGCTAACTATGGCTACACCTTC	CAIMTGANYGYTF
TRBJ2-7	TRBD2	once	TRBV4-1	TGCGCCAGCAGCCAGGCTGGGTGGGAGGGGAAGCAGTACTTC	CASSQAGWEGKQYF
TRBJ1-1	NA	once	TRBV10-2	TGCGCCAGCAGTGCTAGGGCGGGAGAAACTGAAGCTTTCTTT	CASSARAGETEAFF
TRBJ1-2	NA	NA	TRBV30	TGTGCCTGGAGAATCAAGGCAGGGTTGTTACATGGCTACACCTTC	CAWRIKAGLLHGYTF
TRBJ1-6	TRBD1	NA	TRBV10-3	TGTGCCATCAGCCTGACGGGACAGGGGATTGGGGATTCACCCCTCCACTTT	CAISLTGQGIGDSPLHF
TRBJ1-1	NA	NA	TRBV6-1	TGTGCCAGCAGTGAACGGAGTCAAGTGGTGGAAGCTTTCTTT	CASSERSQVVEAFF
TRBJ2-4	NA	NA	TRBV12-3/TRBV12-4	TGTGCCAGCAGTTTAGAGGTGACAGCCAGGGACTTC	CASSLEVTARDF
TRBJ2-1	NA	NA	TRBV18	TGTGCCAGCTCGTCCGGGCGGGTAACGTCGGGGAATGAGCAGTTCTTC	CASSSGRVTSGNEQFF
TRBJ1-2	TRBD1	NA	TRBV2	TGTGCCAGCAGTATCCAGGGGGCGGACTATGGCTACACCTTC	CASSIQGADYGYTF
TRBJ1-2	TRBD1	few	TRBV30	TGTGCCTGGAGTGGCGACAGGGCAAACTATGGCTACACCTTC	CAWSGDRANYGYTF
TRBJ1-3	NA	NA	TRBV14	TGTGCCAGCAGCCACCCCCGGGCCCGAGGGGGTTCCTCTGGAAACACCATATATTTT	CASSHPRARGGSSGNTIYF
TRBJ2-3	NA	NA	TRBV21-1	TGTGCCAGCAGCAAAGCGGGGGGGCCCCGGGGTACAGATACGCAGTATTTT	CASSKAGGPRGTDTQYF
TRBJ1-2	TRBD1	once	TRBV5-1	TGCGCCAGCAGCTTGGAGCCGGGACAGTCCTATGGCTACACCTTC	CASSLEPGQSYGYTF
TRBJ2-1	TRBD2	NA	TRBV6-5	TGTGCCACCGAGGGGCGGGGGGGCTACAATGAGCAGTTCTTC	CATEGRGGYNEQFF
TRBJ1-2	TRBD1	NA	TRBV6-5	TGTGCCCTCAGGGGGTCCGGAGGTAACTATGGCTACACCTTC	CALRGSGGNYGYTF
TRBJ2-3	TRBD2	NA	TRBV2	TGTGCCAGCAGTGGCATATCAACTAGCGGGGGGTTAATAGATACGCAGTATTTT	CASSGISTSGGLIDTQYF
TRBJ2-7	NA	NA	TRBV27	TGTGCCAGCAATTCCAGGGTGAGTGGAAACCACGAGCAGTACTTC	CASNSRVSGNHEQYF
TRBJ2-7	NA	NA	TRBV3-1/TRBV3-2	TGTGCCAGCAGCTCTCCAGGGGACGCGCAGTACTTC	CASSSPGDAQYF
TRBJ2-3	TRBD1	NA	TRBV29-1	TGCAGCGTGGCCGGGACAGGGGCCCGCACAGATACGCAGTATTTT	CSVAGTGARTDTQYF
TRBJ1-5	TRBD1	NA	TRBV6-6	TGTGCCAGCAGTCGGGACAGCTCAACGGTCGGCAATCAGCCCCAGCATTTT	CASSRDSSTVGNQPQHF
TRBJ1-6	NA	NA	TRBV6-5	TGTGCCAGCAGAGCCCGACAGGTTCTTTCACCCCTCCACTTT	CASRARQVLSPLHF
TRBJ1-6	NA	NA	TRBV3-1/TRBV3-2	TGTGCCAGCAGCCAAGATTTGGGCGACATACCCCTCCACTTT	CASSQDLGDIPLHF
TRBJ1-3	TRBD1	NA	TRBV5-1	TGCGCCAGCAGCCCTGGGACAGCCCAGGGAAACACCATATATTTT	CASSPGTAQGNTIYF
TRBJ1-5	NA	NA	TRBV19	TGTGCCAGTAGTATTCGCGGGAATCAGCCCCAGCATTTT	CASSIRGNQPQHF
TRBJ1-6	TRBD1	NA	TRBV19	TGTGCCAGTAGTACCCCGGGACAGGGTCAGACCCTCCACTTT	CASSTPGQGQTLHF
TRBJ2-2	NA	NA	TRBV7-2	TGTGCCAGCAGCTTAGTATCTGGCAGGGTTGGCGGGGAGCTGTTTTTT	CASSLVSGRVGGELFF
TRBJ1-1	NA	NA	TRBV2	TGTGCCAGCAGTGGTAGGGGAGGGAACACTGAAGCTTTCTTT	CASSGRGGNTEAFF
TRBJ1-5	NA	NA	TRBV2	TGTGCCAGCCGCCAGGCAGGGCGATATAGCAATCAGCCCCAGCATTTT	CASRQAGRYSNQPQHF
TRBJ2-7	NA	NA	TRBV19	TGTGCCAGTAGTATCCACAGTTCCTACGAGCAGTACTTC	CASSIHSSYEQYF
TRBJ2-1	TRBD2	NA	TRBV6-2/TRBV6-3	TGTGCCAGCAGTCACCAGCGGGGGCGCCGGTCGAAGATGAGAGATGAGCAGTTCTTC	CASSHQRGRRSKMRDEQFF
TRBJ1-1	NA	NA	TRBV3-1/TRBV3-2	TGTGCCAGCAGCCGACCGATATTGGGAGAGGGAGCTTTCTTT	CASSRPILGEGAFF
TRBJ2-7	NA	NA	TRBV12-3/TRBV12-4	TGTGCCAGCAGTTTCTCTCGCAGCGAGCAGTACTTC	CASSFSRSEQYF
TRBJ1-4	TRBD1	once	TRBV5-6	TGTGCCAGCAGCCGATGGACAGGCGCTAATGAAAAACTGTTTTTT	CASSRWTGANEKLFF
TRBJ2-5	TRBD2	NA	TRBV4-2	TGTGCCAGCAGCCAAGGACTAGCGAACAAAGAGACCCAGTACTTC	CASSQGLANKETQYF
TRBJ2-3	NA	NA	TRBV13	TGTGCCAGCAGCCCCTATGAGAGTAGTACGCAGTATTTT	CASSPYESSTQYF
TRBJ2-3	NA	NA	TRBV9	TGTGCCAGCAGCTTATTAGCGGCTAGCACAGATACGCAGTATTTT	CASSLLAASTDTQYF
TRBJ1-5	NA	NA	TRBV4-1	TGCGCCAGCAGCCATAGGGCAGGGGACGGTCAGCCCCAGCATTTT	CASSHRAGDGQPQHF
TRBJ1-2	NA	NA	TRBV28	TGTGCCAGCAGTTTCGGGGACTCACGGGTATATGGCTACACCTTC	CASSFGDSRVYGYTF
TRBJ1-1	TRBD1	NA	TRBV9	TGTGCCAGCAGCGCCCAAAGGACAGGGGGCTTTGGGGAAACTGAAGCTTTCTTT	CASSAQRTGGFGETEAFF
TRBJ2-3	NA	NA	TRBV5-6	TGTGCCAGCAGCCCGGGTGGCCTAGCCGGCCCAGATACGCAGTATTTT	CASSPGGLAGPDTQYF
TRBJ1-3	NA	once	TRBV18	TGTGCCAGCTCACCGGCTGACTCTGGAAACACCATATATTTT	CASSPADSGNTIYF
TRBJ2-7	NA	NA	TRBV5-1	TGCGCCAGCAGCCACAACTACGAGCAGTACTTC	CASSHNYEQYF
TRBJ2-1	TRBD1	once	TRBV9	TGTGCCAGCAGCGTACAGACAGGGGGCGGATCCTACAATGAGCAGTTCTTC	CASSVQTGGGSYNEQFF
TRBJ2-1	TRBD2	NA	TRBV5-1	TGCGCCAGCAGCCAGCTCAATAGCGGGGGGCGGGATGAGCAGTTCTTC	CASSQLNSGGRDEQFF
TRBJ1-6	TRBD1	NA	TRBV2	TGTGCCAGCACCGGACAGGGCGGTGGGAATTCACCCCTCCACTTT	CASTGQGGGNSPLHF
TRBJ1-1	TRBD1	NA	TRBV2	TGTGCCAGCGTACGACAGGGGGGGTACACTGAAGCTTTCTTT	CASVRQGGYTEAFF
TRBJ2-3	NA	NA	TRBV7-9	TGTGCCAGCACCCTCGAGGGGGGGGTTCGGGATACGCAGTATTTT	CASTLEGGVRDTQYF
TRBJ1-6	NA	NA	TRBV7-2	TGTGCCAGCAGCTTCAGGGATAATTCACCCCTCCACTTT	CASSFRDNSPLHF
TRBJ1-1	NA	once	TRBV5-1	TGCGCCAGCAGCTGGGAGGTTTACACTGAAGCTTTCTTT	CASSWEVYTEAFF
TRBJ1-2	NA	NA	TRBV6-5	TGTGCCAGCTCTACGAACAGGCGTGGGAACTATGGCTACACCTTC	CASSTNRRGNYGYTF
TRBJ1-3	NA	NA	TRBV27	TGTGCCAGCAGTTTATTCGGGGAACTCGGAAACACCATATATTTT	CASSLFGELGNTIYF
TRBJ2-5	TRBD2	NA	TRBV7-3	TGTGCCAGCAGCCCCCGGGGACTAGCGGGGGGAGAGACCCAGTACTTC	CASSPRGLAGGETQYF
TRBJ2-5	TRBD1	NA	TRBV10-3	TGTGCCATCAGTGAGTCAGACAGGGGAGGAGGGGAGACCCAGTACTTC	CAISESDRGGGETQYF
TRBJ2-5	TRBD1	NA	TRBV12-5	TGTGCTAGTGGTCCGGACAGGGAAGAGACCCAGTACTTC	CASGPDREETQYF